This T cell receptor (beta chain) emerged from a study of shared clonotypes between healthy human individuals. Study background: Three plates were used per donor for CD4 naive, three for CD4 memory, two for CD8 naive and one for CD8 memory.

Germline assignment: CDR1 WSHSY and CDR2 SAAADI. The CDR3 runs to 14 residues. Trimming took 6 bases from V and 2 from J, leaving 12 bases between them. Findings and limits, study-wide: Sequencing depth was predicted to influence how clonotypes are shared among donors. Estimated richness was generally greater in naive than memory subsets. In contrast to clonotypes shared by all four donors, non-shared clonotypes had lower generation probabilities.

This clone has only one observation. Its specificity is unknown. Libraries were prepared by immunoSEQ multiplex PCR; TCRdb keeps only in-frame clonotypes and omits some of them. This table holds about 1.5 million clones, about 98% found once. The receptor comes from a man between 25 and 39 years old in good health. The rearrangement uses TRBV10-2 and TRBJ2-3; the D gene could be TRBD1 or TRBD2 (5 bases each). The sample comprised naive CD4+ T cells sorted from blood. Subset defined: CD45RA+ positively selected. The CDR3 region is CASRSTGATDTQYF. As DNA, the CDR3 is TGCGCCAGCAGAAGCACCGGGGCCACAGATACGCAGTATTTT.